This T cell receptor (beta chain) came from a study of shared clonotypes between healthy human individuals. Clones were sequenced by immunoSEQ multiplex PCR, and TCRdb holds only the in-frame ones, with some missing. The sample carries approximately 740,000 clones, nearly 95% recorded once. The naive CD8 population came from CD45RO-negative cells selected for CCR7, without terminally differentiated effector memory CD45RA+ cells. The CDR3 extends over 16 amino acids. Looked up from germline, CDR1 is ENHRY and CDR2 is SYGVKD. Unmatched junction bases numbered 6, after V lost 0 bases and J lost 3 bases.

V is TRBV10-3 and J is TRBJ2-7; TRBD2 aligns across 9 bases. This receptor was identified in a man aged 30 to 39 in good health. The source material was naive CD8+ T cells sorted from blood. DNA of the CDR3: TGTGCCATCAGTGAGTCGGCGGGAGGGCCGCACTACGAGCAGTACTTC. It is translated as CAISESAGGPHYEQYF.